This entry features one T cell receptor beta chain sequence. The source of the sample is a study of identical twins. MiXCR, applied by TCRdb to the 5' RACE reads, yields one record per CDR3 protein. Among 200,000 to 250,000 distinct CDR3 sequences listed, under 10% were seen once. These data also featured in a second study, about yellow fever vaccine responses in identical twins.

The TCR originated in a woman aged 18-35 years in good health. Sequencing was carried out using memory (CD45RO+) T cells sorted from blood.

The CDR3 sequence is CASSLNFGGGARYEQYF. The CDR3 nucleotides are TGTGCCAGCAGCTTGAATTTTGGAGGGGGCGCCAGGTACGAGCAGTACTTC. This chain uses TRBV5-8 with TRBJ2-7, with D possibly being TRBD1 (7 bases). Looked up from germline, CDR1 is SGHTS and CDR2 is YDEGEE. V was clipped by 1 base and J by 4 bases, with 21 bases between them. This CDR3 has 17 residues. The full variable domain, with the rest looked up from reference TRBV5-8 and TRBJ2-7, is EAGVTQSPTHLIKTRGQQATLRCSPISGHTSVYWYQQALGLGLQFLLWYDEGEERNRGNFPPRFSGRQFPNYSSELNVNALELEDSALYLCASSLNFGGGARYEQYFGPGTRLTVT.